The 16 T cell receptor beta chains listed next were all sequenced from one sample in a study of shared clonotypes between healthy human individuals. Measured with immunoSEQ multiplex PCR; TCRdb has only the in-frame clones, and not every one. The sample has millions of clones; 90% to 95% are singletons. Sequencing input: naive CD4+ T cells sorted from blood. Described subset: CD45RA+ positively selected. These receptors all come from a man younger than 30 in good health.

The chain is built from TRBV10-3 and TRBJ2-7, with D tentatively TRBD1 or TRBD2 (5 bases each). CDR1 and CDR2 from the germline V gene are ENHRY and SYGVKD. The CDR3 is made up of 15 amino acids. Deletions cut 3 bases from V and 3 bases from J, with 15 bases between. The DNA for the CDR3 is TGTGCCATCAGTGAAGGAGCGGCTAGGGGCTACGAGCAGTACTTC. This sequence encodes CAISEGAARGYEQYF.

J is TRBJ2-1 and V is TRBV28; D gene uncertain. V dropped 5 bases and J dropped 6 bases, with 5 bases sitting between them. The CDR3 runs to 11 residues. The germline gives CDR1 MDHEN, CDR2 SYDVKM. The CDR3 DNA sequence: TGTGCCAGCAGTACCCCCAATGAGCAGTTCTTC. Protein sequence: CASSTPNEQFF.

A remark on this clone: At the DNA level, this CDR3 is encoded by other sequences in the same sample as well. The chain links TRBV2 to TRBJ2-3; TRBD1 is a possible D gene (6 bases). The CDR3 is made up of 15 amino acids. Germline V gene sequence: CDR1 SNHLY, CDR2 FYNNEI. Trimming took 5 bases from V and 1 from J, leaving 13 bases between them. The CDR3 DNA is TGTGCCAGCAGTCCTCCGAGACAGGGCACAGATACGCAGTATTTT. Translation: CASSPPRQGTDTQYF. Together with reference TRBV2 and TRBJ2-3, the CDR3 gives the full variable domain: EPEVTQTPSHQVTQMGQEVILRCVPISNHLYFYWYRQILGQKVEFLVSFYNNEISEKSEIFDDQFSVERPDGSNFTLKIRSTKLEDSAMYFCASSPPRQGTDTQYFGPGTRLTVL.

Of note for this clone: At one end the junction does not follow the germline gene, possibly because of a read error. The chain couples TRBV6-6 to TRBJ1-2; 7 bases align to TRBD1. The CDR3 is 14 residues long. Germline lookup yields CDR1 MNHNY and CDR2 SVGAGI (reference sequence). In DNA form, the CDR3 reads TGTGCCAGCAGGTACTCCGGGACAGACTATGGCTACACCTTC. It is translated as CASRYSGTDYGYTF.

J is TRBJ1-2 and V is TRBV15; 9 bases fit TRBD1. From germline, CDR1 is LNHNV and CDR2 YYDKDF (reference sequence). With 8 bases clipped from V and 0 bases from J, the junction kept 4 bases outside the gene matches. The CDR3 has 14 amino acids. The CDR3 is CATARDRANYGYTF. The CDR3 DNA reads TGTGCCACCGCCCGGGACAGGGCTAACTATGGCTACACCTTC.

The chain joins TRBV29-1 to TRBJ2-7; maybe TRBD2 (5 bases). Germline CDR1 SQVTM, CDR2 ANQGSEA. This CDR3 has 15 amino acids. With 7 bases removed from V and 2 bases from J, the gap between germline ends came to 21 bases. The CDR3 reads CSAAGPVHGTYEQYF. DNA of the CDR3: TGCAGCGCCGCGGGCCCGGTACACGGTACCTACGAGCAGTACTTC.

This clone was counted only a few times. This chain uses TRBV19 with TRBJ1-5; D not certain. The germline V gene has CDR1 LNHDA and CDR2 SQIVND (reference sequence). The V end lost 7 bases, the J end lost 3 bases, and 16 bases lay between the germline ends. The CDR3 contains 15 residues. This CDR3 reads CASTSKAWDNQPQHF. The CDR3 DNA sequence: TGTGCCAGTACTTCTAAGGCCTGGGACAATCAGCCCCAGCATTTT.

The chain uses TRBV7-3 and TRBJ2-5, with D possibly matching TRBD1 (5 bases). Trimming shortened V by 5 bases and J by 2 bases, and 15 bases separated the two germline ends. The CDR3 runs to 15 residues. From germline, CDR1 is SGHTA and CDR2 FQGTGA. CDR3 coding DNA: TGTGCCAGCAGCCCACAGCCAGGGCCTCAAGAGACCCAGTACTTC. Protein sequence: CASSPQPGPQETQYF.

This rearrangement joins TRBV7-2 to TRBJ1-3; the D is unclear. The CDR3 has 15 amino acids. With 5 bases removed from V and 7 bases from J, the gap between germline ends came to 18 bases. The germline V gene has CDR1 SGHTA and CDR2 FQGNSA. The CDR3 is CASSPLPGGRNTIYF. CDR3 bases: TGTGCCAGCAGCCCTCTACCGGGAGGCCGGAACACCATATATTTT.

The CDR3 protein is CASTNPAVFYGYTF. The CDR3 bases are TGTGCCAGCACCAACCCCGCGGTGTTCTATGGCTACACCTTC. The chain links TRBV28 to TRBJ1-2; D not resolved. In germline, CDR1 is MDHEN, CDR2 SYDVKM. V was cut by 7 bases and J by 4 bases, with 16 bases left in between. The CDR3 covers 14 residues.

The chain recombines TRBV5-4 with TRBJ2-1, with 12 bases fitting TRBD2. Germline CDR1 reads SGHNT; CDR2 reads YYREEE (reference sequence). J gave up 5 bases and V 4 bases, and 10 bases lay outside the gene matches. This CDR3 is 17 amino acids long. The CDR3, as DNA: TGTGCCAGCAGCAAGACTAGCGGGGGAATGAAGAACAATGAGCAGTTCTTC. Translated, it gives CASSKTSGGMKNNEQFF.

A remark on this clone: This may be a read error, as it is one base from a much larger clone. The V gene is TRBV9, the J gene TRBJ2-2; D is possibly TRBD2 (6 bases). CDR3 length equals 14 residues. Germline V gives CDR1 SGDLS, CDR2 YYNGEE. The CDR3 here is CASSVSEGTGGLFF. CDR3 nucleotides: TGTGCCAGCAGCGTCTCGGAGGGGACCGGGGGGCTGTTTTTT.

The chain has TRBV9 and TRBJ2-5; D uncertain. The CDR3 consists of 14 residues. Trimming removed 3 bases at V and 2 bases at J, with 11 bases between. Looked up from germline, CDR1 is SGDLS and CDR2 is YYNGEE. The CDR3 nucleotides are TGTGCCAGCAGCGCCCAAGGGTGGCAAGAGACCCAGTACTTC. Translation: CASSAQGWQETQYF.

The J gene is TRBJ2-7, the V gene TRBV2; D is unclear. CDR3 length equals 13 residues. Germline CDR1 reads SNHLY; CDR2 reads FYNNEI. The germline V and J ends were trimmed by 7 bases and 2 bases, with 12 bases remaining between them. The CDR3 coding sequence is TGTGCCAGCAAAGAATACAGCACCTACGAGCAGTACTTC. As protein: CASKEYSTYEQYF.

The chain is built from TRBV10-3 and TRBJ2-6, with 9 bases lining up with TRBD1. The CDR3 has 14 residues. Germline V gene sequence: CDR1 ENHRY, CDR2 SYGVKD. The V gene end was trimmed by 9 bases and the J gene end by 2 bases; junction bases not matched to a gene: 2. CDR3 loop: CAITGGPGANVLTF. The DNA for the CDR3 is TGTGCCATTACAGGGGGCCCTGGGGCCAACGTCCTGACTTTC.

With respect to this clone: This same CDR3 is encoded by further DNA sequences in the sample. The chain couples TRBV7-2 to TRBJ1-2; possible D gene TRBD1, 6 bases. CDR1 is SGHTA, CDR2 FQGNSA, per germline. The V gene lost 5 bases and the J gene lost 2 bases, with 9 bases spanning the gap. The CDR3 is 13 residues long. The CDR3 bases are TGTGCCAGCAGCCCGGACAGCAACTATGGCTACACCTTC. Its protein product is CASSPDSNYGYTF.